The entry that follows covers one TCR beta chain sequence. Primers included in the PCR were 60 Vbeta and 13 Jbeta primers. Only in-frame clones appear in the TCRdb table, and some are missing; sequencing was by immunoSEQ multiplex PCR. Of around 100,000 clones in the sample, 76% were seen once. This specimen comes from a study of cytomegalovirus exposure and HLA in healthy donors. This CDR3 spans 12 amino acids. Per the germline V gene, CDR1 is SGHRS and CDR2 is YFSETQ. V lost 4 bases and J lost 7, with 11 bases in between. The TCR sequence derives from a woman in her late teens or twenties in good health and CMV-seropositive. What was sequenced was PBMCs. V and J are TRBV5-1 and TRBJ1-2, with TRBD1 as a possible D gene (6 bases). Written as DNA, the CDR3 is TGCGCCAGCAGCGGGGACATCGGTGGCTACACCTTC. It is translated as CASSGDIGGYTF. Looking up the rest from reference TRBV5-1 and TRBJ1-2 gives the full variable domain: KAGVTQTPRYLIKTRGQQVTLSCSPISGHRSVSWYQQTPGQGLQFLFEYFSETQRNKGNFPGRFSGRQFSNSRSEMNVSTLELGDSALYLCASSGDIGGYTFGSGTRLTVV.